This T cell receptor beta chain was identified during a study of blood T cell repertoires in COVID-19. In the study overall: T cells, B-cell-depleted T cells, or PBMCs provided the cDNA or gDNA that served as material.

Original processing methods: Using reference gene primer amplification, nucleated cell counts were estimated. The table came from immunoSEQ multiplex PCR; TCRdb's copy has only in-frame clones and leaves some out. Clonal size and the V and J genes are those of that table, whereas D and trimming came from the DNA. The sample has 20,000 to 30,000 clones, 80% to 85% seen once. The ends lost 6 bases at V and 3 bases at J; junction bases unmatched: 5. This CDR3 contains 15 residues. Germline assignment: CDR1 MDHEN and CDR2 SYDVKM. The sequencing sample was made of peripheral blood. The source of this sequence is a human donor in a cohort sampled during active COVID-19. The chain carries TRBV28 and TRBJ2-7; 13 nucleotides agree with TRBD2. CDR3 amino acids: CASSRGTSGIYEQYF. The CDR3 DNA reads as TGTGCCAGCAGCCGTGGGACTAGCGGGATCTACGAGCAGTACTTC.